A single sample gave rise to the 8 T cell receptor beta chains below, sequenced in a study of identical twins. Via MiXCR, TCRdb re-called the 5' RACE reads, giving one row per CDR3 protein. The sample shows approximately 620,000 distinct CDR3 sequences, over 8.5% of them seen only once. These data also formed part of another study, on yellow fever vaccine responses in identical twins.

The sequencing sample was made of PBMCs. The receptors originated from a woman aged 18-29 years in good health.

The chain uses TRBV28 and TRBJ2-2, with D perhaps TRBD1 or TRBD2 (7 bases each). The germline V gene has CDR1 MDHEN and CDR2 SYDVKM. V gave up 6 bases and J gave up 0 bases, with 20 bases separating them. The CDR3 has 18 amino acids. CDR3 sequence reads: CASSPWGGQLANTGELFF. The CDR3, as DNA: TGTGCCAGCAGCCCATGGGGGGGACAGCTCGCGAACACCGGGGAGCTGTTTTTT.

This clonotype was detected many times. This chain joins TRBV12-3 or TRBV12-4 and TRBJ2-7, with 10 bases lining up with TRBD2. The CDR3 is 15 residues long. V shed 6 bases, J shed 3 bases, and the junction held 8 bases outside the gene matches. CDR3 sequence: CASRAPGTSVYEQYF. The CDR3 nucleotides read TGTGCCAGCAGAGCCCCCGGGACTAGCGTCTACGAGCAGTACTTC.

This clonotype was counted many times. The rearrangement uses TRBV9 and TRBJ1-5; 7 nucleotides match TRBD1. Germline values: CDR1 SGDLS, CDR2 YYNGEE. The CDR3 extends over 15 amino acids. Unmatched junction bases numbered 4, after V lost 0 bases and J lost 4 bases. Here the CDR3 DNA reads TGTGCCAGCAGCGTAGATGGCAGGGGGAATCAGCCCCAGCATTTT. Translating gives CASSVDGRGNQPQHF.

This clonotype showed up many times. The rearrangement uses TRBV6-5 and TRBJ2-5; the match to TRBD1 covers 10 bases. The ends lost 4 bases at V and 4 bases at J; junction bases unmatched: 6. Germline loops: CDR1 MNHEY, CDR2 SVGAGI. There are 15 residues in the CDR3. The CDR3 region is CASSSPRTGGETQYF. The CDR3 DNA reads TGTGCCAGCAGTTCCCCCCGGACAGGGGGAGAGACCCAGTACTTC.

This clonotype appeared a few times. The chain couples TRBV7-2 to TRBJ2-7; 8 nucleotides align to TRBD1. The CDR3 runs 15 residues. The V gene end was trimmed by 3 bases and the J gene end by 1 base; junction bases not matched to a gene: 5. Per the germline V gene, CDR1 is SGHTA and CDR2 is FQGNSA. The CDR3 DNA is TGTGCCAGCAGCTTCTCGGACAGGGCATCCTACGAGCAGTACTTC. Translated, it gives CASSFSDRASYEQYF.

This clonotype was seen repeatedly, ten times or more. This chain links TRBV5-1 with TRBJ1-3; D unresolved. Germline loops: CDR1 SGHRS, CDR2 YFSETQ. This CDR3 comprises 14 residues. Trimming took 4 bases from V and 0 from J, leaving 8 bases between them. The CDR3 bases are TGCGCCAGCAGCATCCCTAACTCTGGAAACACCATATATTTT. Its translation is CASSIPNSGNTIYF. The complete variable domain, with remaining parts taken from reference TRBV5-1 and TRBJ1-3, reads KAGVTQTPRYLIKTRGQQVTLSCSPISGHRSVSWYQQTPGQGLQFLFEYFSETQRNKGNFPGRFSGRQFSNSRSEMNVSTLELGDSALYLCASSIPNSGNTIYFGEGSWLTVV.

The chain uses TRBV7-9 and TRBJ2-1; TRBD2 agrees at 8 bases. CDR1 SEHNR and CDR2 FQNEAQ come from the germline V gene (reference sequence). The V segment lost 5 bases and the J segment 3 bases; nucleotides outside the gene matches: 12. The CDR3 has 17 residues. CDR3 amino acids: CASSAKTSGWGYNEQFF. CDR3 nucleotides: TGTGCCAGCAGCGCAAAAACTAGCGGTTGGGGCTACAATGAGCAGTTCTTC.

V usage is TRBV6-1 and J usage is TRBJ2-7; D uncertain. V lost 6 bases, J lost 2 bases, and 14 bases lay in between. The germline V gene has CDR1 MNHNS and CDR2 SASEGT. The CDR3 has 14 residues. The CDR3 spells CASRPKEPPYEQYF. Written as DNA, the CDR3 is TGTGCCAGCAGGCCCAAGGAGCCCCCCTACGAGCAGTACTTC.